This T cell receptor (beta chain) was recorded in a study of response to subunit inactivated influenza vaccine (dated by TCRdb to between 2018 and 2020). Turning to the overall study: Deep quantitative profiling of the T cell receptor repertoire was used in the study to follow responses to a trivalent subunit inactivated influenza vaccine.

Of note for this clonotype: This receptor's antigen is unknown. Base quality data are lacking; no much larger clone is found one base away.

Beyond this particular receptor, the publication reports: The authors suggested that each seasonal influenza vaccination may recruit only a limited number of new T cells.

Including the terminal cysteine and phenylalanine, the CDR3 comprises 20 residues. Here the CDR3 DNA is all that survives: 60 bases in frame from base 1. V is trimmed back by 3 bases and J by 3 bases, and the junction contains 16 bases that no gene match accounts for. Via the germline V gene, CDR1 is ENHRY and CDR2 SYGVKD. Library preparation used RT-PCR. Sequencing was performed on an Illumina HiSeq 2500. The public reads were quality trimmed at Q25 with fastp and then assembled into clones with MiXCR by TCRdb, keeping productive beta chains. Every CDR3 protein is listed once, alongside the most common genes and DNA of its rows. For this sample there are 500,000 to 550,000 distinct CDR3 sequences; roughly 8.2% appear just once. Approximately 12% of the sample rests with the top ten.

The receptor was derived from a man aged 45 to 75 who received an inactivated influenza vaccine. Donor details come from another sample of the same person, matched by shared clones. Recombination linked TRBV10-3 to TRBJ2-6; the junction holds 8 bases that match TRBD1. Sequences were derived from PBMCs from blood, sampled around 2 years after vaccination. The DNA is TGTGCCATCAGTGACCCAAGCGTCTGGCAGGGGGCGAGTGGGGCCAACGTCCTGACTTTC. It codes for CAISDPSVWQGASGANVLTF.